A single sample is the source of the 5 T cell receptor beta chains below, sequenced in a study of early stage breast cancer tumors. Assay: immunoSEQ multiplex PCR; the TCRdb copy retains only in-frame clones and omits some. The sample holds about 41,000 clones; 70% to 80% are singletons and the top ten take about 6.8%. The sequenced material came from blood. The origin of the receptors is a person aged 50 to 59 with breast cancer.

CDR3 sequence: CASSLGPGQQETQYF. As DNA, the CDR3 is TGTGCCAGCAGCCTGGGACCGGGACAGCAAGAGACCCAGTACTTC. V is TRBV11-1 and J is TRBJ2-5, with 7 bases lining up with TRBD1. The trim removed 5 bases at V and 2 bases at J, leaving 8 bases unmatched. The CDR3 runs 15 residues. CDR1 is SGHAT, CDR2 FQDESV, per germline (reference sequence).

The chain is built from TRBV7-2 and TRBJ1-5, with 9 bases identical to TRBD1. The length of the CDR3 is 16 residues. The ends lost 5 bases at V and 7 bases at J; junction bases unmatched: 12. Per germline, CDR1 SGHTA and CDR2 FQGNSA. The CDR3 loop is CASSLTGQGWNQPQHF. As DNA, the CDR3 is TGTGCCAGCAGCCTTACCGGACAGGGGTGGAACCAGCCCCAGCATTTT.

In this sample, this clone turned up a few times. The chain uses TRBV6-5 and TRBJ2-2; maybe TRBD1 (7 bases). CDR1 is MNHEY and CDR2 is SVGAGI in the germline V gene. The V and J ends lost 6 bases and 6 bases respectively, with 14 bases between them. The CDR3 sequence is 14 residues long. CDR3 DNA sequence: TGTGCCAGCAGACCCCAGGGGGGAGCCGGGGAGCTGTTTTTT. Amino acids: CASRPQGGAGELFF.

The DNA for the CDR3 is TGCGCCAGCAGCCCTCGGACTAGCGGGGCCCTGGATACGCAGTATTTT. Its protein is CASSPRTSGALDTQYF. This sequence joins TRBV5-1 and TRBJ2-3; 12 bases match TRBD2. Germline CDR1 SGHRS, CDR2 YFSETQ. The junction had 9 bases not matched to a gene; V was cut back by 4 bases and J by 6 bases. The CDR3 sequence is 16 residues long.

V usage is TRBV30 and J usage is TRBJ2-3; D not resolved. The V end lost 0 bases, the J end lost 6 bases, and 7 bases lay between the germline ends. CDR1 and CDR2 from the germline V gene are GTSNPN and SVGIG (reference sequence). This CDR3 contains 12 residues. The CDR3 region is CAWSVFPDTQYF. CDR3 sequence (DNA): TGTGCCTGGAGTGTCTTCCCGGATACGCAGTATTTT.